Sequencing of this T cell receptor beta chain was carried out in a study of blood T cell repertoires in COVID-19. The overall study: Both acute and convalescent COVID-19 samples were obtained from the United States, Italy and Spain. T cells, B-cell-depleted T cells, or PBMCs provided the cDNA or gDNA that served as material.

In the original processing: Estimated nucleated cell counts came from reference gene primer amplification. Profiled with immunoSEQ multiplex PCR; TCRdb holds only in-frame clones, not every one. Clone size and V and J calls were adopted from that table, with D and trimming inferred from the DNA. The sample records approximately 200,000 clones, approximately 85% being singletons. Germline CDR1 and CDR2: LNHDA and SQIVND (reference sequence). The CDR3 extends over 15 amino acids. The V end was cut by 5 bases, the J end by 4 bases, with 15 bases between. This receptor was taken from a man aged 45 to 65 who had recovered from COVID-19. The sample comprised peripheral blood. The chain combines TRBV19 with TRBJ1-5, with D perhaps matching TRBD1 (6 bases). The CDR3 loop reads CASSPLGTPNQPQHF. CDR3 coding DNA: TGTGCCAGTAGTCCACTCGGGACACCGAATCAGCCCCAGCATTTT.